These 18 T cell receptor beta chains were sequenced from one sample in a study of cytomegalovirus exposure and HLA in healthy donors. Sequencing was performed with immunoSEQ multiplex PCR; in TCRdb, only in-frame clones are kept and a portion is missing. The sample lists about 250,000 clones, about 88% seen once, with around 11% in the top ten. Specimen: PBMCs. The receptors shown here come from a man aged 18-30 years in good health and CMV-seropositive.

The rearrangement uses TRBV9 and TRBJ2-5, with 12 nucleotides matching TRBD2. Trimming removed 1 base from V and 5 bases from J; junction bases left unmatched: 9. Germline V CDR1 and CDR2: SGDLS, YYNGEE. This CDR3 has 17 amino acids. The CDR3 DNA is TGTGCCAGCAGCGTATCGACTAGCGGGAGAAATGAGGAGACCCAGTACTTC. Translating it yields CASSVSTSGRNEETQYF.

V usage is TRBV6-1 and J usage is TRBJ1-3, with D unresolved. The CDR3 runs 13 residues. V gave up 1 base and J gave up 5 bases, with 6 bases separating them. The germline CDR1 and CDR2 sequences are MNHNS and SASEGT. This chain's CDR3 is CASSEGRRNTIYF. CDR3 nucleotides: TGTGCCAGCAGTGAAGGACGCAGAAACACCATATATTTT.

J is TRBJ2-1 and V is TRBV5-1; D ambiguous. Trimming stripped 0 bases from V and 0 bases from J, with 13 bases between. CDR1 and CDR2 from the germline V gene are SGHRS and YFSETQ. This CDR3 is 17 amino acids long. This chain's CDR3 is CASSLGRASYSYNEQFF. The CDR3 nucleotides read TGCGCCAGCAGCTTGGGAAGGGCGTCTTACTCCTACAATGAGCAGTTCTTC.

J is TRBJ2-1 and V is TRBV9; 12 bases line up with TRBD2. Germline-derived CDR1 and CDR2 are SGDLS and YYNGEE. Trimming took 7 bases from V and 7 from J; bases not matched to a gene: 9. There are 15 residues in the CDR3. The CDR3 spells CASSSGRALSNEQFF. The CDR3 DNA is TGTGCCAGCTCTAGCGGGAGGGCCTTGAGTAATGAGCAGTTCTTC. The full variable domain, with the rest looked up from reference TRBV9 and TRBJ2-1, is DSGVTQTPKHLITATGQRVTLRCSPRSGDLSVYWYQQSLDQGLQFLIQYYNGEERAKGNILERFSAQQFPDLHSELNLSSLELGDSALYFCASSSGRALSNEQFFGPGTRLTVL.

The CDR3 loop is CSVGGQGAVGYTF. CDR3 nucleotide sequence: TGCAGCGTAGGGGGACAGGGGGCAGTTGGCTACACCTTC. The V and J genes are TRBV29-1 and TRBJ1-2, with 12 bases aligning to TRBD1. Germline V gene sequence: CDR1 SQVTM, CDR2 ANQGSEA. The CDR3 is 13 amino acids. The ends lost 6 bases at V and 7 bases at J; junction bases unmatched: 6.

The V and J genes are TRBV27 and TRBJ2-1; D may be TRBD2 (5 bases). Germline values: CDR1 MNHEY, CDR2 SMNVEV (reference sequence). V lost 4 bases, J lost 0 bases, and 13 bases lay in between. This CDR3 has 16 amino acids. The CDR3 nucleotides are TGTGCCAGCAGTTGGACTCCCTTCAGCTCCTACAATGAGCAGTTCTTC. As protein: CASSWTPFSSYNEQFF.

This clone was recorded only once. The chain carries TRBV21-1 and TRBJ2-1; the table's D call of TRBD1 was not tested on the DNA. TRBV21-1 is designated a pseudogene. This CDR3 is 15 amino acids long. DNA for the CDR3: TGTGCCAGCAGCAATCAAACAGGGAAAGGCGATGAGCAGTTCTTC. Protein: CASSNQTGKGDEQFF.

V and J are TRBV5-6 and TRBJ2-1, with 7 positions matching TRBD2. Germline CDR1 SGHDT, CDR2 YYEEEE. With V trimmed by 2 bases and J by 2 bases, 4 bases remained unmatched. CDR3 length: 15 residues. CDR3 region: CASSLLAKAYNEQFF. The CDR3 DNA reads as TGTGCCAGCAGCTTACTAGCGAAAGCCTACAATGAGCAGTTCTTC.

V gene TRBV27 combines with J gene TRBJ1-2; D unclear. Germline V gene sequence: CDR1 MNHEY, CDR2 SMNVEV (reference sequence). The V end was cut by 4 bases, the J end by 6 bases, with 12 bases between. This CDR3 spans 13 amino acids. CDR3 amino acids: CASSSALWDGYTF. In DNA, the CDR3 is TGTGCCAGCAGTTCGGCGTTATGGGATGGCTACACCTTC.

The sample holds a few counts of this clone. The CDR3 nucleotides are TGCGCCAGCAGTGAGCGCCCCCGTTCTTCAGATACGCAGTATTTT. Encoded protein: CASSERPRSSDTQYF. The chain recombines TRBV10-1 with TRBJ2-3; D is unresolved. Germline CDR1 WNHNN, CDR2 SYGVQD (reference sequence). The V and J ends lost 2 bases and 4 bases respectively, with 13 bases between them. The CDR3 is 15 amino acids.

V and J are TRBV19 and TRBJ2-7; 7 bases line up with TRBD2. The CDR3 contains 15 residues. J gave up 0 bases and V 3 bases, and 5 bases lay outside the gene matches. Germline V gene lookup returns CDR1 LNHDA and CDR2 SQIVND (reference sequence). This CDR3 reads CASSISGNPSYEQYF. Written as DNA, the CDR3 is TGTGCCAGTAGTATCAGCGGGAACCCCTCCTACGAGCAGTACTTC.

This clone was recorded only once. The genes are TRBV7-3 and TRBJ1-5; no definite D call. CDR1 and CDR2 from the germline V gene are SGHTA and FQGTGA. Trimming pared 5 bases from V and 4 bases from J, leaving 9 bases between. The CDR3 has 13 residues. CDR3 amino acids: CASSLGRNQPQHF. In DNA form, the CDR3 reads TGTGCCAGCAGCCTAGGACGGAATCAGCCCCAGCATTTT.

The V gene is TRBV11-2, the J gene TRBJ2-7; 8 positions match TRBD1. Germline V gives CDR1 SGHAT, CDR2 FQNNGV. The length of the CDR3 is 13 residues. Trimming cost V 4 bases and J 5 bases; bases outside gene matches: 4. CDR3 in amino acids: CASSSDRAHEQYF. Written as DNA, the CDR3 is TGTGCCAGCAGCTCGGACAGGGCCCACGAGCAGTACTTC.

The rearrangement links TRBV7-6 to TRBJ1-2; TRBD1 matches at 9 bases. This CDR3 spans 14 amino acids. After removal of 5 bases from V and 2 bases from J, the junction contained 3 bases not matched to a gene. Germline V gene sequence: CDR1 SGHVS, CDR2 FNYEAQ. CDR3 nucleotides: TGTGCCAGCAGCACAGGACAGGGGAACTATGGCTACACCTTC. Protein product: CASSTGQGNYGYTF. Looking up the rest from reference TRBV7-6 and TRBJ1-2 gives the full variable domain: GAGVSQSPRYKVTKRGQDVALRCDPISGHVSLYWYRQALGQGPEFLTYFNYEAQQDKSGLPNDRFSAERPEGSISTLTIQRTEQRDSAMYRCASSTGQGNYGYTFGSGTRLTVV.

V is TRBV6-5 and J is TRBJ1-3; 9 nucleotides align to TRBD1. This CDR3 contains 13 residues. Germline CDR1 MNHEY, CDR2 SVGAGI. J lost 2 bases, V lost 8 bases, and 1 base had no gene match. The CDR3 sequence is CASWDRAGNTIYF. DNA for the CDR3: TGTGCCAGCTGGGACAGGGCTGGAAACACCATATATTTT.

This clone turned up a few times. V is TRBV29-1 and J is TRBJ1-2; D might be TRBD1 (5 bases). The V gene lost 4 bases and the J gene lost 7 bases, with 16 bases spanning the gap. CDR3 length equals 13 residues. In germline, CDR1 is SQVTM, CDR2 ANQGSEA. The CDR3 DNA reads TGCAGCGTTGGTCAGGGTAGAGACTCTGGCTACACCTTC. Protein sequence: CSVGQGRDSGYTF. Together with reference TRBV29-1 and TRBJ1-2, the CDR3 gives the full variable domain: SAVISQKPSRDICQRGTSLTIQCQVDSQVTMMFWYRQQPGQSLTLIATANQGSEATYESGFVIDKFPISRPNLTFSTLTVSNMSPEDSSIYLCSVGQGRDSGYTFGSGTRLTVV.

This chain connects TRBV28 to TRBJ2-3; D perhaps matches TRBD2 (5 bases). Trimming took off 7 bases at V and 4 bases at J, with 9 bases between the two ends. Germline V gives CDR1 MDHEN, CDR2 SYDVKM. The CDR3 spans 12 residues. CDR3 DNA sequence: TGTGCCAGCACCACCGGGGCAGATACGCAGTATTTT. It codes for CASTTGADTQYF.

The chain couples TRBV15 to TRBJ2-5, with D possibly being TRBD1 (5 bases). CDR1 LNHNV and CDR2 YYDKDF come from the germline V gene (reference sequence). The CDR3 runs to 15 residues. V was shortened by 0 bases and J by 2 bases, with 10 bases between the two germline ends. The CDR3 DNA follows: TGTGCCACCAGCAGAGATTCGACAGTACAAGAGACCCAGTACTTC. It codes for CATSRDSTVQETQYF. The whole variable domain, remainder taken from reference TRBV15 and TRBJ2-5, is DAMVIQNPRYQVTQFGKPVTLSCSQTLNHNVMYWYQQKSSQAPKLLFHYYDKDFNNEADTPDNFQSRRPNTSFCFLDIRSPGLGDTAMYLCATSRDSTVQETQYFGPGTRLLVL.